The 20 T cell receptor beta chains below all came from one sample that was sequenced in a study of shared clonotypes between healthy human individuals. The assay was immunoSEQ multiplex PCR, and TCRdb's table has in-frame clones only and misses some. The sample has hundreds of thousands of clones; around 77% are singletons. Sequencing was carried out using PBMCs. The receptors derive from a woman aged 40 to 50 in good health. Some clones in this sample may be carry-over from other donors' samples.

This clone was picked up one time. The rearrangement links TRBV6-5 to TRBJ1-5, with D possibly matching TRBD1 (5 bases). Germline V lookup: CDR1 MNHEY, CDR2 SVGAGI. V was shortened by 5 bases and J by 2 bases, with 7 bases between the two germline ends. The CDR3 is made up of 13 amino acids. CDR3 sequence: CASSPGRNQPQHF. The CDR3, as DNA: TGTGCCAGCAGTCCAGGGCGCAATCAGCCCCAGCATTTT.

The chain employs TRBV5-6 and TRBJ2-3, with D tentatively TRBD2 (5 bases). From germline, CDR1 is SGHDT and CDR2 YYEEEE. This CDR3 has 17 residues. V gave up 3 bases and J gave up 1 base, with 18 bases separating them. CDR3 region: CASSSLSGYTGTDTQYF. CDR3 coding DNA: TGTGCCAGCAGCTCACTGAGCGGATATACTGGCACAGATACGCAGTATTTT.

This chain connects TRBV11-2 to TRBJ2-3; possibly TRBD2 for D (5 bases). Per germline, CDR1 SGHAT and CDR2 FQNNGV. The CDR3 has 16 amino acids. Trimming removed 1 base at V and 0 bases at J, with 11 bases between. The CDR3 loop is CASSLGGSGSTDTQYF. Here the CDR3 DNA reads TGTGCCAGCAGCTTAGGAGGGAGTGGGAGCACAGATACGCAGTATTTT.

The chain combines TRBV2 with TRBJ1-4; D gene unclear. Looked up from germline, CDR1 is SNHLY and CDR2 is FYNNEI. The CDR3 loop spans 14 amino acids. With 4 bases removed from V and 3 bases from J, the gap between germline ends came to 9 bases. The CDR3 nucleotides read TGTGCCAGCAGTGGACGGGCCCCTAATGAAAAACTGTTTTTT. Amino acid sequence: CASSGRAPNEKLFF.

The J gene is TRBJ2-7, the V gene TRBV4-3; weak D call: TRBD1 (5 bases). V lost 0 bases and J 3 bases, leaving 12 bases between the germline ends. This CDR3 has 15 amino acids. Germline values: CDR1 LGHNA, CDR2 YSLEER. This chain's CDR3 is CASSQDQGLFYEQYF. In nucleotides, the CDR3 is TGCGCCAGCAGCCAAGATCAGGGCTTGTTCTACGAGCAGTACTTC.

This chain uses TRBV12-5 with TRBJ1-1; D is unclear. This CDR3 has 14 residues. Germline V gene lookup returns CDR1 LGHNT and CDR2 FRNRAP. Between the trimmed V and J ends, which lost 7 bases and 1 base, there was a span of 13 bases. The CDR3 reads CASVPRGGNTEAFF. DNA for the CDR3: TGTGCTAGTGTCCCACGGGGAGGGAACACTGAAGCTTTCTTT.

This chain links TRBV19 with TRBJ1-5, with D maybe TRBD1 (5 bases). Germline V gene data show CDR1 as LNHDA and CDR2 as SQIVND (reference sequence). Trimming shortened V by 7 bases and J by 4 bases, and 17 bases separated the two germline ends. The CDR3 loop spans 15 amino acids. CDR3 nucleotide sequence: TGTGCCAGTAACATCGGGACGGAGCGGAATCAGCCCCAGCATTTT. Its translation: CASNIGTERNQPQHF.

About this clone itself: This sequence may be a read error, since a much larger clone differs from it by one base. V gene TRBV7-9 combines with J gene TRBJ2-7; 8 bases agree with TRBD1. The CDR3 is 14 amino acids. J gave up 0 bases and V 3 bases, and 1 base lay outside the gene matches. Germline CDR1 is SEHNR and CDR2 is FQNEAQ (reference sequence). The chain's CDR3 is CASSFDRGSYEQYF. The CDR3, as DNA: TGTGCCAGCAGCTTTGACAGGGGCTCCTACGAGCAGTACTTC.

The chain has TRBV5-1 and TRBJ1-2; D not resolved. The ends were cut back, 0 bases at V and 0 bases at J, with 3 bases in the middle. From germline, CDR1 is SGHRS and CDR2 YFSETQ. The CDR3 is 13 residues long. The CDR3: CASSLEPNYGYTF. The CDR3 region has the DNA TGCGCCAGCAGCTTGGAGCCTAACTATGGCTACACCTTC.

This clone showed up just a few times. This chain joins TRBV7-9 and TRBJ2-5; a possible D gene is TRBD2 (6 bases). The closer fit of TRBJ2-7 to the DNA end suggests the J call may be wrong. Germline-derived CDR1 and CDR2 are SEHNR and FQNEAQ (reference sequence). The CDR3 covers 14 residues. As DNA, the CDR3 is TGTGCCAGCACCACTGGGGGGAAATCCTACGAGCAGTACTTC. Translation: CASTTGGKSYEQYF.

Details on this clone: A far larger clone is one base from this, pointing to a likely read error. The sample carries other DNA sequences with the same CDR3. This sequence joins TRBV28 and TRBJ2-7; unclear D gene. Germline V gene lookup returns CDR1 MDHEN and CDR2 SYDVKM. The V end was cut by 6 bases, the J end by 3 bases, with 6 bases between. CDR3 size: 11 residues. The CDR3, as DNA: TGTGCCAGCAGCCGTAACTACGAGCAGTACTTC. It yields the protein CASSRNYEQYF.

In its sample, this clone was seen a few times. This chain joins TRBV4-2 and TRBJ2-5; D call uncertain. Germline-derived CDR1 and CDR2 are LGHNA and YNFKEQ. V dropped 2 bases and J dropped 3 bases, with 7 bases sitting between them. This CDR3 has 13 residues. CDR3 nucleotides: TGTGCCAGCAGCCAAACCTCCGAAGAGACCCAGTACTTC. It yields the protein CASSQTSEETQYF.

The V and J genes are TRBV28 and TRBJ2-7; the D gene is possibly TRBD2 (6 bases). Germline values: CDR1 MDHEN, CDR2 SYDVKM. This CDR3 has 13 amino acids. With 6 bases removed from V and 5 bases from J, the gap between germline ends came to 14 bases. The chain's CDR3 is CASRRTSGDEQYF. DNA of the CDR3: TGTGCCAGCAGGAGGACTTCGGGGGACGAGCAGTACTTC. Full variable domain (remainder filled in from reference TRBV28 and TRBJ2-7): DVKVTQSSRYLVKRTGEKVFLECVQDMDHENMFWYRQDPGLGLRLIYFSYDVKMKEKGDIPEGYSVSREKKERFSLILESASTNQTSMYLCASRRTSGDEQYFGPGTRLTVT.

This chain joins TRBV6-1 and TRBJ2-7; 8 nucleotides match TRBD1. Germline trimming cut 8 bases from V and 5 bases from J; bases unmatched to any gene: 5. Germline V lookup: CDR1 MNHNS, CDR2 SASEGT. The CDR3 consists of 12 residues. CDR3 sequence reads: CASAPGGHEQYF. CDR3 nucleotides: TGTGCCAGCGCCCCAGGGGGCCACGAGCAGTACTTC.

The CDR3 loop is CSVLERDSYEQYF. The DNA for the CDR3 is TGCAGCGTTTTGGAAAGGGATTCTTACGAGCAGTACTTC. The V and J genes are TRBV29-1 and TRBJ2-7, with D unresolved. Germline values: CDR1 SQVTM, CDR2 ANQGSEA. The CDR3 length is 13 residues. The V end was cut by 5 bases, the J end by 4 bases, with 15 bases between.

This clone was seen at least ten times. The V call is TRBV10-1, the J call TRBJ2-2; 10 nucleotides align to TRBD1. Germline CDR1 is WNHNN and CDR2 is SYGVQD (reference sequence). The CDR3 has 13 residues. The trim removed 8 bases at V and 7 bases at J, leaving 4 bases unmatched. CDR3 protein: CASQTGGGGELFF. For the CDR3, the DNA is TGCGCCAGCCAGACAGGGGGCGGCGGGGAGCTGTTTTTT.

This rearrangement joins TRBV18 to TRBJ2-5; possibly TRBD2 for D (6 bases). CDR1 KGHSH and CDR2 LQKENI come from the germline V gene. Trimming took off 2 bases at V and 5 bases at J, with 15 bases between the two ends. This CDR3 comprises 15 residues. CDR3 sequence (DNA): TGTGCCAGCTCACCAACGGGAGTAGGAGATGAGACCCAGTACTTC. Protein sequence: CASSPTGVGDETQYF.

For this clone: Just one base apart from a much larger clone, this may be a read error. The chain has TRBV11-2 and TRBJ2-1, with TRBD2 matching over 7 bases. V lost 0 bases to trimming and J lost 8 bases; unmatched junction nucleotides: 10. The CDR3 runs to 16 residues. The germline V gene encodes CDR1 SGHAT and CDR2 FQNNGV. The CDR3 DNA sequence: TGTGCCAGCAGCTTAGATCGGGCGGGAGTATACGATGAGCAGTTCTTC. Translating it yields CASSLDRAGVYDEQFF. The full variable domain, its missing parts supplied by reference TRBV11-2 and TRBJ2-1, is EAGVAQSPRYKIIEKRQSVAFWCNPISGHATLYWYQQILGQGPKLLIQFQNNGVVDDSQLPKDRFSAERLKGVDSTLKIQPAKLEDSAVYLCASSLDRAGVYDEQFFGPGTRLTVL.

The chain employs TRBV18 and TRBJ1-1, with 9 bases fitting TRBD1. Germline assignment: CDR1 KGHSH and CDR2 LQKENI. J lost 0 bases, V lost 5 bases, and 4 bases had no gene match. The CDR3 spans 15 residues. The CDR3 region is CASSFGTGLNTEAFF. CDR3 coding DNA: TGTGCCAGCTCATTCGGGACAGGGCTGAACACTGAAGCTTTCTTT. The entire variable domain, with the rest obtained from reference TRBV18 and TRBJ1-1, is as follows: NAGVMQNPRHLVRRRGQEARLRCSPMKGHSHVYWYRQLPEEGLKFMVYLQKENIIDESGMPKERFSAEFPKEGPSILRIQQVVRGDSAAYFCASSFGTGLNTEAFFGQGTRLTVV.

For the CDR3, the DNA is TGCGCCAGCAGCGGGGGGCCGGGACTAGCGGAAGATACGCAGTATTTT. Amino acids: CASSGGPGLAEDTQYF. V gene TRBV5-1 combines with J gene TRBJ2-3, with TRBD2 identical over 11 bases. The CDR3 has 16 residues. Germline CDR1 and CDR2: SGHRS and YFSETQ. Trimming took 4 bases from V and 5 from J; bases not matched to a gene: 9.